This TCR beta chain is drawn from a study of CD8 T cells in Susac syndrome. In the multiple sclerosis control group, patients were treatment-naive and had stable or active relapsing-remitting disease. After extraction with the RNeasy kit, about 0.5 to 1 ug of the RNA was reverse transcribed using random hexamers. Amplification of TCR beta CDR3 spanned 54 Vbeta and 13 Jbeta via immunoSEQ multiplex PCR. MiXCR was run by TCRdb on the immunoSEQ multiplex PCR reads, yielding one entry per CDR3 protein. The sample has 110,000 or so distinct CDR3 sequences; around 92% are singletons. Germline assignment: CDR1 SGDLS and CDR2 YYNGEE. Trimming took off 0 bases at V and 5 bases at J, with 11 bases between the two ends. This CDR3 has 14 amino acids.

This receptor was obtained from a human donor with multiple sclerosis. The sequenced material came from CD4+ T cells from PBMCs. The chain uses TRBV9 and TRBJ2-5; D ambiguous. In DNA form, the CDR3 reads TGTGCCAGCAGCGTAGGGTGGGGTTCGGAGACCCAGTACTTC. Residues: CASSVGWGSETQYF.